The rows below give T cell receptor beta chains drawn from one sample of a study of human T cells and chemical hapten exposure. TCRdb fed the RACE reads into MiXCR, producing one record per CDR3 protein. The data contain around 100,000 distinct CDR3 sequences, around 10% of them seen just once; the ten biggest clones take up roughly 3.2%. Sequencing used whole blood, obtained in connection with sensitization to the hapten diphenylcyclopropenone (DPC). These receptor sequences come from a woman aged 40 to 50 with alopecia areata. Some clones in this sample may be carry-over from other donors' samples. Each CDR3 is given with its conserved first and last residue. A D gene is named only where the DNA matches it firmly. Not every row has a clone size; where given, it reads once, few, many or a size class.

V gene	D gene	J gene	clone size	CDR3 DNA	CDR3 protein
TRBV19	TRBD2	TRBJ2-1	NA	TGTGCCAGTAGTCCCCAGACTAGCGGGGGGTTAAATGAGCAGTTCTTC	CASSPQTSGGLNEQFF
TRBV24-1	TRBD1	TRBJ2-7	NA	TGTGCCACCAGTGCGGCAGGGGGACGCTACGAGCAGTACTTC	CATSAAGGRYEQYF
TRBV27	NA	TRBJ2-7	NA	TGTGCCAGCAGTTTATTCATTGGCAGGTTTCCCTACGAGCAGTACTTC	CASSLFIGRFPYEQYF
TRBV14	NA	TRBJ2-1	NA	TGTGCCAGCAGCCCTCGCGGTTTATACAATGAGCAGTTCTTC	CASSPRGLYNEQFF
TRBV2	NA	TRBJ1-3	NA	TGTGCCACTTTGGCAGGAGCCTCTGGAAACACCATATATTTT	CATLAGASGNTIYF
TRBV9	NA	TRBJ2-2	many	TGTGCCAGCAGCGCGTCTGGGGCGGTCGGGGAGCTGTTTTTT	CASSASGAVGELFF
TRBV9	NA	TRBJ2-7	NA	TGTGCCAGCAGTGCAGGGGTTTCCTACGAGCAGTACTTC	CASSAGVSYEQYF
TRBV27	NA	TRBJ2-1	many	TGTGCCAGCAGTTTATCAACTACGGCGGTCAATGAGCAGTTCTTC	CASSLSTTAVNEQFF
TRBV6-2/TRBV6-3	TRBD2	TRBJ2-7	NA	TGTGCCAGCAGTATCCCGGGGAGCGGGAGTTTCTCCTACGAGCAGTACTTC	CASSIPGSGSFSYEQYF
TRBV20-1	NA	TRBJ2-7	many	TGCAGCCTAAAGAACGTCCTAAGCTCCTACGAGCAGTACTTC	CSLKNVLSSYEQYF
TRBV7-2	TRBD2	TRBJ2-7	many	TGTGCCAGCAGCCCGTTAGCGGGAGGGCCGTGGGAGCAGTACTTC	CASSPLAGGPWEQYF
TRBV4-3	NA	TRBJ1-4	many	TGCGCCAGCAGCCAAGAAGTTAGAGGGAGAGTGGGAAAACTGTTTTTT	CASSQEVRGRVGKLFF
TRBV20-1	NA	TRBJ2-2	few	TGCAGTGCTAGATTTCTTACAGCGAACACCGGGGAGCTGTTTTTT	CSARFLTANTGELFF
TRBV29-1	NA	TRBJ2-2	NA	TGCAGCGTTGGCCGGTCCGGGGAGCTGTTTTTT	CSVGRSGELFF
TRBV6-2/TRBV6-3	TRBD2	TRBJ2-1	few	TGTGCCAGCACCATACGGGGGGAGATCAATGAGCAGTTCTTC	CASTIRGEINEQFF
TRBV14	TRBD1	TRBJ1-2	NA	TGTGCCAGCAGCCCGAGGGGGCGCAGTGGCTACACCTTC	CASSPRGRSGYTF
TRBV7-9	NA	TRBJ1-6	NA	TGTGCCAGCAGCCCAAACCGAGAATATTCACCCCTCCACTTT	CASSPNREYSPLHF
TRBV4-1	NA	TRBJ2-7	NA	TGCGCCAGCAGCCAAGCGGGGGAAGGGTGGGGCGAGCAGTACTTC	CASSQAGEGWGEQYF
TRBV14	TRBD1	TRBJ2-1	few	TGTGCCAGCAGCCCCACCGGGACAGGGGCGTACAATGAGCAGTTCTTC	CASSPTGTGAYNEQFF
TRBV9	NA	TRBJ1-1	few	TGTGCCAGCCAAGATCGGACTGAAGCTTTCTTT	CASQDRTEAFF
TRBV9	NA	TRBJ2-3	many	TGTGCCAGCAGCGTAGGAGGGGGGGCCCAGAATACGCAGTATTTT	CASSVGGGAQNTQYF
TRBV6-1	TRBD1	TRBJ1-2	few	TGTGCCAGCAGTGACCAGCGCAGGGGGGAAACTAACTATGGCTACACCTTC	CASSDQRRGETNYGYTF
TRBV20-1	NA	TRBJ1-2	few	TGCAGTGCTAGACAGAACTATGGCTACACCTTC	CSARQNYGYTF
TRBV7-2	NA	TRBJ1-1	few	TGTGCCAGCCGAACGAACACTGAAGCTTTCTTT	CASRTNTEAFF
TRBV19	NA	TRBJ1-5	few	TGTGCCACTAACGACCCCCGGGACACTGAAATAAGAAATCAGCCCCAGCATTTT	CATNDPRDTEIRNQPQHF
TRBV12-5	NA	TRBJ1-1	few	TGTGCTAGTAATGGGGCAGGTATGGGCCAGAACACTGAAGCTTTCTTT	CASNGAGMGQNTEAFF
TRBV7-9	NA	TRBJ1-1	many	TGTGCCAGCAGCTTACAGGGGTCGAACACTGAAGCTTTCTTT	CASSLQGSNTEAFF
TRBV7-6	TRBD2	TRBJ2-1	few	TGTGCCAGCAGCTTAGGGGTAGCGGGGCATGGCGGTGAGCAGTTCTTC	CASSLGVAGHGGEQFF
TRBV1	NA	TRBJ1-1	few	TGCACCAACATTCCCACAGGGAACACTGAAGCTTTCTTT	CTNIPTGNTEAFF
TRBV29-1	TRBD2	TRBJ2-2	NA	TGCAGCGTTGTATCTAGCGGGGGGGCGGTCACCGGGGAGCTGTTTTTT	CSVVSSGGAVTGELFF
TRBV7-2	NA	TRBJ1-2	few	TGTGCCAGCAGCCGAATAGTCACAGGGCATGGCTACACCTTC	CASSRIVTGHGYTF
TRBV20-1	TRBD2	TRBJ2-1	few	TGCAGTGCTAGAGAGGAGCGGGAGGTCCACAATGAGCAGTTCTTC	CSAREEREVHNEQFF
TRBV7-2	NA	TRBJ1-1	many	TGTGCCAGCAGCTTAGCCCCGGGTACTCCGACTGAAGCTTTCTTT	CASSLAPGTPTEAFF
TRBV20-1	NA	TRBJ2-7	many	TGCAGTGCCGAGACTCCTACCGGTCTCGAGCAGTACTTC	CSAETPTGLEQYF
TRBV7-2	TRBD2	TRBJ2-7	NA	TGTGCCAGCAGCTTGTGGCGGGGGATCCCCTACGAGCAGTACTTC	CASSLWRGIPYEQYF
TRBV7-2	NA	TRBJ2-3	few	TGTGCCAGCAGCTTCCGACAGGGAGGCGATACGCAGTATTTT	CASSFRQGGDTQYF
TRBV4-1	NA	TRBJ2-3	many	TGCGCCAGCAGCTCAGCCCCGGGGACAGATACGCAGTATTTT	CASSSAPGTDTQYF
TRBV9	TRBD1	TRBJ2-7	many	TGTGCCAGCAGCGTAGGGGACAGGGTTGGCGAGCAGTACTTC	CASSVGDRVGEQYF
TRBV27	TRBD1	TRBJ1-6	many	TGTGCCAGCAGTTCCGACTTGGGGACAGTAGCCCTCCACTTT	CASSSDLGTVALHF
TRBV5-5	NA	TRBJ1-2	few	TGTGCCAGCAGCTCGACCAGGGTTGGCTACACCTTC	CASSSTRVGYTF
TRBV6-2/TRBV6-3	NA	TRBJ1-5	few	TGTGCCAGCAGTTACGGGCGGTTTAGCAATCAGCCCCAGCATTTT	CASSYGRFSNQPQHF
TRBV20-1	NA	TRBJ2-1	NA	TGCAGTGCCCCCCCGCTCGGGGAGCAGTTCTTC	CSAPPLGEQFF
TRBV7-8	NA	TRBJ1-4	many	TGTGCCAGCAGCTTAGATCTGGCGGGGGCGGTTAATGAAAAACTGTTTTTT	CASSLDLAGAVNEKLFF
TRBV18	NA	TRBJ2-7	NA	TGTGCCAGCTCACCGTATAAGGACGGTCTCGAGCAGTACTTC	CASSPYKDGLEQYF
TRBV10-3	NA	TRBJ2-5	many	TGTGCCATCGGGGGGACGAGGGAGACCCAGTACTTC	CAIGGTRETQYF
TRBV20-1	NA	TRBJ2-5	few	TGCAGTGCTAGAGGTGGGACCCTCCGGGAGACCCAGTACTTC	CSARGGTLRETQYF
TRBV20-1	NA	TRBJ2-1	few	TGCAGTGCTAGAGTCACAGGGACCGGCTACAATGAGCAGTTCTTC	CSARVTGTGYNEQFF
TRBV3-1	TRBD1	TRBJ1-6	few	TGTGCCACCGAGGGGGCAGGTAATTCACCCCTCCACTTT	CATEGAGNSPLHF
TRBV19	NA	TRBJ2-7	NA	TGTGCCAGCGAAGGAGGCTCCTACGAGCAGTACTTC	CASEGGSYEQYF
TRBV7-2	NA	TRBJ1-5	NA	TGTGCCAGCAGCTTAGACCCGCGGGGGTTGCATCAGCCCCAGCATTTT	CASSLDPRGLHQPQHF
TRBV4-2	NA	TRBJ1-2	NA	TGTGCCAGCAGCCAAGGCGGAGGGGCGTGGGGCTACACCTTC	CASSQGGGAWGYTF
TRBV4-3	NA	TRBJ2-7	few	TGCGCCAGCAGCCACCGCGGGACAAACTCCTACGAGCAGTACTTC	CASSHRGTNSYEQYF